This T cell receptor beta chain was sequenced during a study of molecular identifiers for immune sequencing clone quantification. Bulk TCR libraries used previously described methods and listed TCR primers. In TCRdb, the PCR reads were re-called with MiXCR into one record per CDR3 protein. This sample has some 680,000 distinct CDR3 sequences; less than 30% occur once, and the top ten carry approximately 0.75%. Worth noting for this clonotype: This sequence may be a read error, since a much larger clone differs from it by one base.

CDR1 and CDR2 from the germline V gene are GTSNPN and SVGIG (reference sequence). The CDR3 has 13 amino acids. In the sort, naive CD8 T cells were defined as CD8+CD4-CCR7+CD45RA+. Sequencing input: naive CD8+ T cells from blood, with Jurkat cell RNA spiked in. Subset specified: FACS-sorted CD8+CD4-CCR7+CD45RA+ naive T cells. The TCR sequence derives from a human donor in good health. Some libraries in this study had Jurkat cell RNA spiked in. The chain is built from TRBV30 and TRBJ1-1, with D unclear. DNA of the CDR3: TGTGCCTGGAGTCGGAAGGACCACACTGAAGCTTCCTTT. Amino acid sequence: CAWSRKDHTEASF. The whole variable domain, filled in from reference TRBV30 and TRBJ1-1, reads SQTIHQWPATLVQPVGSPLSLECTVEGTSNPNLYWYRQAAGRGLQLLFYSVGIGQISSEVPQNLSASRPQDRQFILSSKKLLLSDSGFYLCAWSRKDHTEASFGQGTRLTVV.